This T cell receptor beta chain derives from a study of blood T cell repertoires in COVID-19. About the research overall: Spain, Italy and the United States supplied samples that represented acute and convalescent COVID-19.

The junction had 6 bases not matched to a gene; V was cut back by 0 bases and J by 4 bases. CDR1 is SGHNT, CDR2 YYREEE, per germline (reference sequence). The CDR3 totals 16 residues. Before being deemed recovered, Cohort 3 donors had two negative PCRs, clearance, or symptom resolution. Study processing details: Researchers report that nucleated cell counts were estimated from reference gene primer amplification. Clones were sequenced by immunoSEQ multiplex PCR, and TCRdb holds only the in-frame ones, with some missing. V, J and clone size are taken as reported in that table, and D and trimming were inferred from the DNA itself. The data show under 200,000 clones, roughly nine tenths seen once.

The clonotype was recovered from a woman under 30 who had recovered from COVID-19. The sample taken for sequencing was PBMCs or T cells enriched from blood (not recorded which). The chain is built from TRBV5-4 and TRBJ2-1; TRBD2 aligns across 8 bases. The CDR3 loop is CASSLVLLADYNEQFF. CDR3 nucleotide sequence: TGTGCCAGCAGCTTGGTTTTACTAGCGGATTACAATGAGCAGTTCTTC.